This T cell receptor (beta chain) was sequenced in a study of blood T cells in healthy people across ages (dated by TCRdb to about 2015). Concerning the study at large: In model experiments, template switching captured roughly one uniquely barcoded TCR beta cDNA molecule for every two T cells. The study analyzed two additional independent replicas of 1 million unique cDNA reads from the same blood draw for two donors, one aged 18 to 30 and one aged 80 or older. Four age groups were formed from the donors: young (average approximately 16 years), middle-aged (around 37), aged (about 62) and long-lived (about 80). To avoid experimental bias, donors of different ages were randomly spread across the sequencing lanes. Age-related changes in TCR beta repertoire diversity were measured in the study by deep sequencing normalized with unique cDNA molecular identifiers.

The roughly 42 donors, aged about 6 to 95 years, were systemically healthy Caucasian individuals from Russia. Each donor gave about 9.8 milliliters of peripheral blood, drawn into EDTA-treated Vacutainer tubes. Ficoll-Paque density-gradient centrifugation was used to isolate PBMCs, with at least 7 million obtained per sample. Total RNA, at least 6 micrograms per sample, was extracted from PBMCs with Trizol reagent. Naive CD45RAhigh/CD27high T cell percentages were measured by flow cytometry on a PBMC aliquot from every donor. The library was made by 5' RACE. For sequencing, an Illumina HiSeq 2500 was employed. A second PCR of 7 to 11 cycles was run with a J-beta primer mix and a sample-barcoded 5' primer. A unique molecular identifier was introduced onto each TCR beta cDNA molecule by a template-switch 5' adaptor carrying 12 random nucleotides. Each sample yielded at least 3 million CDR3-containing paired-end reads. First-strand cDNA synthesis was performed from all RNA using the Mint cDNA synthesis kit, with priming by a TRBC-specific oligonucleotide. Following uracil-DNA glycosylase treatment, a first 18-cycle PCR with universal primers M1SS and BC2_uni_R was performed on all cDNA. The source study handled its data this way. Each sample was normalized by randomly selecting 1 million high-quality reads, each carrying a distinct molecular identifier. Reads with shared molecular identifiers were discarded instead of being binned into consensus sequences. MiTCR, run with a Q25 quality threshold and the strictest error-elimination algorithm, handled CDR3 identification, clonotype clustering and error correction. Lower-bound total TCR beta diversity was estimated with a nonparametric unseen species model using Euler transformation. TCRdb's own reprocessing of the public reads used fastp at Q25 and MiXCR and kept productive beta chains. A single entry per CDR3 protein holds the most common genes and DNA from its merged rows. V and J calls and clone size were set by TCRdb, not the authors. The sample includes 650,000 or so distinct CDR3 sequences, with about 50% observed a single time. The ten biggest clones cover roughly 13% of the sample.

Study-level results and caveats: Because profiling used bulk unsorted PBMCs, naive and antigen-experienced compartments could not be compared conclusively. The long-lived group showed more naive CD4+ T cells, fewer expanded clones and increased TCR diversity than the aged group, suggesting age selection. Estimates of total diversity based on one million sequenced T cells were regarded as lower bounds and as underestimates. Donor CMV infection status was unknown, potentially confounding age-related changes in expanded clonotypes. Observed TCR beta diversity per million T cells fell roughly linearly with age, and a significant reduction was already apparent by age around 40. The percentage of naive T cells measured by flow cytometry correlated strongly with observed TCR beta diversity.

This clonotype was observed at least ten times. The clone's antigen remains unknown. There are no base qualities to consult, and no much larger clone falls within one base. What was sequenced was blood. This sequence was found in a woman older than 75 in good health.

The sequenced DNA: TGCAGCGTTGAAGATCAGAGGGATAAGCAGTTCTTC. Its amino acids are CSVEDQRDKQFF. The V and J segments used are TRBV29-1 and TRBJ2-1; a weak D assignment points to TRBD2 (5 bases agree). As encoded in the germline V gene, CDR1 is SQVTM while CDR2 is ANQGSEA. The CDR3 starts with the cysteine, ends with the phenylalanine, and has 12 residues. Kept here is only the CDR3 DNA, which spans 36 bases and is read in frame from base 1. V is pared back by 0 bases and J by 11 bases, with 11 bases lying between the germline termini.